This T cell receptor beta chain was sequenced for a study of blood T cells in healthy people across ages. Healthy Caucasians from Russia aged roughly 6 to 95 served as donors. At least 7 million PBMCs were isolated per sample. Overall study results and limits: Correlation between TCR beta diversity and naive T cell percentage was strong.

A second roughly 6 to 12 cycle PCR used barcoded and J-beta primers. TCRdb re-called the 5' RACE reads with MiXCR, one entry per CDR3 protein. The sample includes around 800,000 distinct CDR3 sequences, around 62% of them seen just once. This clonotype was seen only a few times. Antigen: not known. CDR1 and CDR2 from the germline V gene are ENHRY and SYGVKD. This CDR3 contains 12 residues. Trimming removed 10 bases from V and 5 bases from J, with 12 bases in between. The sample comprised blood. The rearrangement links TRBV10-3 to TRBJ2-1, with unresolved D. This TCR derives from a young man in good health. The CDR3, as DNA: TGTGCCACGTCGGGTTTTAACAATGAGCAGTTCTTC. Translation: CATSGFNNEQFF.